These 21 T cell receptor beta chains originate from one sample sequenced in a study of blood T cell repertoires in COVID-19. TCRdb's table, derived via immunoSEQ multiplex PCR, lists solely in-frame clones and lacks some. The table shows roughly 64,000 clones, with approximately 86% occurring only once. The sample consisted of peripheral blood. The receptors stem from a man aged 40-49 years with acute or convalescent COVID-19.

The chain carries TRBV4-1 and TRBJ1-6, with D maybe TRBD1 (5 bases). The germline V gene encodes CDR1 MGHRA and CDR2 YSYEKL. Trimming removed 4 bases at V and 0 bases at J, with 16 bases between. The CDR3 consists of 18 residues. DNA for the CDR3: TGCGCCAGCAGCCCGGAGGGATCAGGGAACTCCTATAATTCACCCCTCCACTTT. Its translation: CASSPEGSGNSYNSPLHF.

This chain joins TRBV12-5 and TRBJ1-3, with 8 bases lining up with TRBD1. With V trimmed by 4 bases and J by 2 bases, 4 bases remained unmatched. This CDR3 spans 15 amino acids. Germline loops: CDR1 LGHNT, CDR2 FRNRAP. The CDR3: CASGSPQGAGNTIYF. DNA for the CDR3: TGTGCTAGTGGTTCCCCACAGGGGGCTGGAAACACCATATATTTT.

The CDR3 DNA reads as TGTGCCAGCAGCTTAATGGGGAGGGCGGATACGCAGTATTTT. This gives the protein CASSLMGRADTQYF. V usage is TRBV7-3 and J usage is TRBJ2-3, with 7 bases aligning to TRBD2. This CDR3 is 14 amino acids long. J lost 6 bases, V lost 1 base, and 4 bases had no gene match. The V gene's germline CDR1 is SGHTA and CDR2 FQGTGA.

The rearrangement links TRBV13 to TRBJ2-5; 13 positions agree with TRBD2. Germline V lookup: CDR1 PRHDT, CDR2 FYEKMQ (reference sequence). The junction had 5 bases not matched to a gene; V was cut back by 5 bases and J by 5 bases. This CDR3 has 15 amino acids. CDR3 region: CASSRPGLAGETQYF. The CDR3 coding sequence is TGTGCCAGCAGCCGCCCGGGACTAGCGGGGGAGACCCAGTACTTC.

The V gene is TRBV29-1, the J gene TRBJ1-6; TRBD1 aligns across 7 bases. The CDR3 is 12 residues long. V shed 7 bases and J 11 bases; nucleotides not matched to a gene: 8. CDR1 SQVTM and CDR2 ANQGSEA come from the germline V gene. CDR3 protein: CSASTGEAPLHF. DNA of the CDR3: TGCAGCGCCAGTACAGGGGAGGCACCCCTCCACTTT. Full variable domain (rest looked up from reference TRBV29-1 and TRBJ1-6): SAVISQKPSRDICQRGTSLTIQCQVDSQVTMMFWYRQQPGQSLTLIATANQGSEATYESGFVIDKFPISRPNLTFSTLTVSNMSPEDSSIYLCSASTGEAPLHFGNGTRLTVT.

The genes are TRBV5-5 and TRBJ2-7, with no clear D. The CDR3 loop spans 12 amino acids. Germline V gene sequence: CDR1 SGHKS, CDR2 YYEKEE (reference sequence). V lost 4 bases and J lost 3, with 8 bases in between. CDR3 amino acids: CASSQPSYEQYF. CDR3 bases: TGTGCCAGCAGCCAACCCAGCTACGAGCAGTACTTC.

The V and J genes are TRBV12-3 or TRBV12-4 and TRBJ1-1; a possible D gene is TRBD1 (5 bases). V gave up 4 bases and J gave up 0 bases, with 6 bases separating them. The CDR3 is 13 amino acids. CDR3 nucleotides: TGTGCCAGCAGTTGGGGCCTGAACACTGAAGCTTTCTTT. It specifies CASSWGLNTEAFF.

The rearrangement joins TRBV7-9 to TRBJ1-4; 7 positions match TRBD1. This CDR3 region has 16 residues. Germline assignment: CDR1 SEHNR and CDR2 FQNEAQ (reference sequence). V shed 4 bases and J 3 bases; nucleotides not matched to a gene: 8. In nucleotides, the CDR3 is TGTGCCAGCAGCTCCAGACAGGGCTTCTCTAATGAAAAACTGTTTTTT. Translation gives CASSSRQGFSNEKLFF.

V and J are TRBV2 and TRBJ2-1, with 8 bases aligning to TRBD2. V dropped 10 bases and J dropped 5; count of bases not matched to a gene: 10. CDR3 length: 14 residues. CDR1 is SNHLY, CDR2 FYNNEI, per germline. CDR3 DNA sequence: TGTGCCACCATCAAAGGGACTAGTAACAATGAGCAGTTCTTC. This codes for CATIKGTSNNEQFF. The variable domain in full, with the rest retrieved from reference TRBV2 and TRBJ2-1, is EPEVTQTPSHQVTQMGQEVILRCVPISNHLYFYWYRQILGQKVEFLVSFYNNEISEKSEIFDDQFSVERPDGSNFTLKIRSTKLEDSAMYFCATIKGTSNNEQFFGPGTRLTVL.

The chain recombines TRBV5-4 with TRBJ1-3; a possible D gene is TRBD1 (6 bases). V was trimmed by 4 bases and J by 2 bases, leaving 19 bases between them. The CDR3 contains 17 residues. Germline V CDR1 and CDR2: SGHNT, YYREEE (reference sequence). The CDR3 DNA reads TGTGCCAGCAGCCCCGGACAGAGTGGGTACCCTGGAAACACCATATATTTT. Translating it yields CASSPGQSGYPGNTIYF.

The rearrangement uses TRBV18 and TRBJ2-7, with 10 bases that match TRBD2. The trim removed 4 bases at V and 2 bases at J, leaving 8 bases unmatched. CDR1 and CDR2 (germline): KGHSH, LQKENI. This CDR3 comprises 16 residues. The CDR3 region has the DNA TGTGCCAGCTCACGCGAGCGGGGGGGGCTCACCTACGAGCAGTACTTC. This translates into CASSRERGGLTYEQYF. Combining the CDR3 with reference TRBV18 and TRBJ2-7 gives the whole variable domain NAGVMQNPRHLVRRRGQEARLRCSPMKGHSHVYWYRQLPEEGLKFMVYLQKENIIDESGMPKERFSAEFPKEGPSILRIQQVVRGDSAAYFCASSRERGGLTYEQYFGPGTRLTVT.

This clone was counted a few times. This sequence joins TRBV24-1 and TRBJ2-3, with D possibly TRBD1 on 6 matching bases. The V gene's germline CDR1 is KGHDR and CDR2 SFDVKD. The CDR3 is made up of 15 amino acids. V gave up 6 bases and J gave up 0 bases, with 12 bases separating them. For the CDR3, the DNA is TGTGCCACCAGTCCCCAGGGGACAAGCACAGATACGCAGTATTTT. Translated: CATSPQGTSTDTQYF.

The V and J genes are TRBV3-1 (or the pseudogene TRBV3-2) and TRBJ2-7; weak D call: TRBD2 (6 bases). The CDR3 is 13 amino acids. Trimming stripped 1 base from V and 7 bases from J, with 11 bases between. Germline assignment: CDR1 LGHDT and CDR2 YNNKEL (reference sequence). CDR3 bases: TGTGCCAGCAGCCAAGGCTCTGGGGGGGAGCAGTACTTC. This gives the protein CASSQGSGGEQYF.

J is TRBJ2-7 and V is TRBV12-5; D ambiguous. Trimming took 5 bases from V and 3 from J, leaving 8 bases between them. There are 12 residues in the CDR3. Per germline, CDR1 LGHNT and CDR2 FRNRAP. CDR3 region: CASGQIDYEQYF. CDR3 DNA sequence: TGTGCTAGTGGTCAAATAGACTACGAGCAGTACTTC. The full variable domain, rest sourced from reference TRBV12-5 and TRBJ2-7, is DARVTQTPRHKVTEMGQEVTMRCQPILGHNTVFWYRQTMMQGLELLAYFRNRAPLDDSGMPKDRFSAEMPDATLATLKIQPSEPRDSAVYFCASGQIDYEQYFGPGTRLTVT.

The chain has TRBV2 and TRBJ1-2; 7 nucleotides agree with TRBD1. Germline loops: CDR1 SNHLY, CDR2 FYNNEI. J lost 5 bases, V lost 7 bases, and 7 bases had no gene match. The CDR3 is made up of 13 amino acids. Written as DNA, the CDR3 is TGTGCCAGCATGAGGGACAGAGAATATGGCTACACCTTC. It codes for CASMRDREYGYTF.

The chain has TRBV29-1 and TRBJ1-6; D unclear. Trimming shortened V by 4 bases and J by 6 bases, and 10 bases separated the two germline ends. The CDR3 runs 13 residues. CDR1 and CDR2 from the germline V gene are SQVTM and ANQGSEA. The CDR3 region has the DNA TGCAGCGTTGGTAAAGATAGTAATTCACCCCTCCACTTT. This gives the protein CSVGKDSNSPLHF.

The V call is TRBV28, the J call TRBJ1-1; the match to TRBD1 covers 10 bases. Per the germline V gene, CDR1 is MDHEN and CDR2 is SYDVKM. The length of the CDR3 is 17 residues. J lost 5 bases, V lost 8 bases, and 17 bases had no gene match. The CDR3 nucleotides are TGTGCCAGCGATGGGCGGGACAGGGGTTTTACGAGGACTGAAGCTTTCTTT. This translates into CASDGRDRGFTRTEAFF. The full variable domain, rest sourced from reference TRBV28 and TRBJ1-1, is DVKVTQSSRYLVKRTGEKVFLECVQDMDHENMFWYRQDPGLGLRLIYFSYDVKMKEKGDIPEGYSVSREKKERFSLILESASTNQTSMYLCASDGRDRGFTRTEAFFGQGTRLTVV.

The CDR3 DNA follows: TGTGCCAGCAGGAGAACTGCCGGGACAGGGAACACTGAAGCTTTCTTT. Translated: CASRRTAGTGNTEAFF. V usage is TRBV25-1 and J usage is TRBJ1-1; 8 nucleotides align to TRBD1. Unmatched junction bases numbered 10, after V lost 6 bases and J lost 1 base. Germline CDR1 and CDR2: MGHDK and SYGVNS. The CDR3 spans 16 residues.

The rearrangement uses TRBV21-1 and TRBJ2-3; TRBD2 is the table's D call, not checked against the DNA. TRBV21-1 is annotated as a pseudogene. There are 22 residues in the CDR3. CDR3 sequence: CASKLVAGGPPIRQIRTDTQYF. The CDR3 nucleotides read TGTGCCAGCAAATTAGTAGCGGGGGGACCGCCCATTAGACAAATACGCACAGATACGCAGTATTTT.

A few counts support this clone. This chain connects TRBV5-1 to TRBJ2-1; 7 bases align to TRBD1. The CDR3 is 15 amino acids. Germline trimming cut 3 bases from V and 10 bases from J; bases unmatched to any gene: 13. The germline V gene encodes CDR1 SGHRS and CDR2 YFSETQ. CDR3 loop: CASSWIPTGKEEQFF. CDR3 nucleotides: TGCGCCAGCAGCTGGATTCCGACAGGGAAAGAAGAGCAGTTCTTC.

The J gene is TRBJ1-2, the V gene TRBV5-6; unclear D gene. CDR1 is SGHDT and CDR2 is YYEEEE in the germline V gene. Trimming pared 6 bases from V and 4 bases from J, leaving 13 bases between. CDR3 length equals 13 residues. The CDR3 bases are TGTGCCAGCACCCTAGGTCTGTCCTATGGCTACACCTTC. This sequence encodes CASTLGLSYGYTF.